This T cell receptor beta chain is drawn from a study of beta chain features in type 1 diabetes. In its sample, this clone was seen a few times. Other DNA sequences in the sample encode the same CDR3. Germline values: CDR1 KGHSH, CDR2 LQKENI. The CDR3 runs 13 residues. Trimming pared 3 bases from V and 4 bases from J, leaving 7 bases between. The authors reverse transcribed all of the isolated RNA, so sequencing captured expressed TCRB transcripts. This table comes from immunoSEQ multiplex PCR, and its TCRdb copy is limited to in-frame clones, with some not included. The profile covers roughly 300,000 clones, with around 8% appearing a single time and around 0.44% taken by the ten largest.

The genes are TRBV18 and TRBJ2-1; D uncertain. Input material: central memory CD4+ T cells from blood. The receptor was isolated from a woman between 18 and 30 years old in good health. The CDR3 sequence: CASSPGAYNEQFF. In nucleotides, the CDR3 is TGTGCCAGCTCACCCGGCGCTTACAATGAGCAGTTCTTC.